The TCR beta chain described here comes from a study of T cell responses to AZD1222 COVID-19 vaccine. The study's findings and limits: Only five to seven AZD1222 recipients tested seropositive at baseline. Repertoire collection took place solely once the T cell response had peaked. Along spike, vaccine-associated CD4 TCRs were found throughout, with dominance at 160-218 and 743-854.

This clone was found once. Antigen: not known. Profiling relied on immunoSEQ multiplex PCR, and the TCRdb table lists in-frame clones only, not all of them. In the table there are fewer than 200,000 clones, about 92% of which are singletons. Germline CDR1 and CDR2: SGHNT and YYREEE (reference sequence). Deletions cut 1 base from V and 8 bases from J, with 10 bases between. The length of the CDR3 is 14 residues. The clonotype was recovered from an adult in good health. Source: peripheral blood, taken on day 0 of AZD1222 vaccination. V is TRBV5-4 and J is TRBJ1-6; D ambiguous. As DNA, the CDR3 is TGTGCCAGCAGCTTGTTTTTCGGGGATTCACCCCTCCACTTT. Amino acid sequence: CASSLFFGDSPLHF.